A selection of T cell receptor beta chains follows, all from one sample in a study of OX40 agonist ivuxolimab in advanced cancers. Assay used: immunoSEQ multiplex PCR; TCRdb lists only in-frame clones, some missing. In the table there are just under 100,000 clones, roughly 94% of which are singletons. The input for sequencing was CD4+ or CD8+ T cells sorted from blood, taken in a trial of the OX40 agonist ivuxolimab. The source is an adult with an advanced solid tumor such as melanoma, head and neck, liver or kidney cancer. Both conserved end residues are part of each CDR3. D genes are given only for firm matches. Clone size is stated in some rows and not others, as once, few, many or a class when expanded.

cdr3_aa,cdr3_nt,j_call,d_call,v_call,clone_size
CASSLGRDIWGSSYNEQFF,TGTGCCAGCAGTTTGGGTAGGGACATTTGGGGGAGCTCCTACAATGAGCAGTTCTTC,TRBJ2-1,.,TRBV28,.
CAWSGRLSADTQYF,TGTGCCTGGAGTGGACGCTTGTCGGCAGATACGCAGTATTTT,TRBJ2-3,.,TRBV30,.
CASSFQRGEETQYF,TGTGCCAGCAGCTTTCAGCGGGGGGAGGAGACCCAGTACTTC,TRBJ2-5,TRBD2,TRBV7-2,.
CASSFGGGSADTQYF,TGTGCCAGCAGCTTTGGGGGAGGTAGCGCAGATACGCAGTATTTT,TRBJ2-3,.,TRBV7-3,.
CASSLGAGNSPLHF,TGTGCCAGCAGCTTGGGGGCAGGGAATTCACCCCTCCACTTT,TRBJ1-6,.,TRBV7-8,.
CASSLRGTNEKLFF,TGTGCCAGCAGCTTAAGAGGCACTAATGAAAAACTGTTTTTT,TRBJ1-4,.,TRBV7-9,.
CASSTSRGGGEKLFF,TGTGCCAGCAGTACTTCCAGGGGGGGCGGCGAAAAACTGTTTTTT,TRBJ1-4,TRBD1,TRBV9,.
CASRVTRTGPKGFEKLFF,TGTGCCAGCAGAGTAACTCGGACAGGGCCCAAAGGGTTTGAAAAACTGTTTTTT,TRBJ1-4,TRBD1,TRBV2,.
CASSLGAGGRNEQFF,TGTGCCAGCAGCTTAGGGGCGGGAGGTCGCAATGAGCAGTTCTTC,TRBJ2-1,TRBD2,TRBV7-2,.
CAWRARAAKYNSPLHF,TGTGCCTGGAGGGCCCGGGCCGCTAAGTATAATTCACCCCTCCACTTT,TRBJ1-6,.,TRBV30,.
CASSYSTQVTYGYTF,TGTGCCAGCAGTTACTCGACTCAGGTGACGTATGGCTACACCTTC,TRBJ1-2,.,TRBV6-6,once
CASSWEGQEGETQYF,TGTGCCAGCAGTTGGGAGGGGCAGGAGGGAGAGACCCAGTACTTC,TRBJ2-5,TRBD2,TRBV6-5,.
CASSPRYLAGARSGANVLTF,TGCGCCAGCAGCCCTAGGTATCTAGCGGGGGCCCGCTCTGGGGCCAACGTCCTGACTTTC,TRBJ2-6,TRBD2,TRBV4-3,.
CASSLSSTGGQETQYF,TGTGCCAGCAGTTTATCCTCGACAGGGGGGCAAGAGACCCAGTACTTC,TRBJ2-5,TRBD1,TRBV6-6,.
CASSPNGQGYTEAFF,TGTGCCAGCAGCCCAAACGGCCAGGGTTACACTGAAGCTTTCTTT,TRBJ1-1,.,TRBV9,.
CASSSLTGTGGNYGYTF,TGCGCCAGCAGCTCACTTACCGGGACAGGGGGTAACTATGGCTACACCTTC,TRBJ1-2,TRBD1,TRBV5-1,.
CASNPGRDPYEQYF,TGCGCCAGCAACCCGGGAAGGGACCCCTACGAGCAGTACTTC,TRBJ2-7,.,TRBV5-1,.
CASGRGSYTF,TGTGCCAGCGGCCGCGGGAGCTACACCTTC,TRBJ1-2,.,TRBV6-5,.
CASSFVREAGELFF,TGTGCCAGCAGCTTTGTACGGGAGGCCGGGGAGCTGTTTTTT,TRBJ2-2,TRBD2,TRBV7-2,.
CASSLAPQEKLFF,TGTGCCAGCAGCTTAGCGCCGCAGGAAAAACTGTTTTTT,TRBJ1-4,.,TRBV7-6,.
CASSSPTGQSSYEQYF,TGCGCCAGCAGCTCGCCGACAGGACAAAGCTCCTACGAGCAGTACTTC,TRBJ2-7,.,TRBV5-1,.
CASSTGQTNTEAFF,TGTGCCAGTAGTACAGGACAGACGAACACTGAAGCTTTCTTT,TRBJ1-1,.,TRBV19,.
CASSYSTGEVFNEQFF,TGTGCCAGCAGTTACTCTACAGGGGAGGTTTTTAATGAGCAGTTCTTC,TRBJ2-1,.,TRBV6-6,.
CASSSSGPFPNEQFF,.,TRBJ2-1,.,TRBV27,.
CASSSRGGYTEAFF,TGTGCCAGCAGCTCCAGGGGGGGCTACACTGAAGCTTTCTTT,TRBJ1-1,TRBD1,TRBV7-2,.
CASSETGELFF,TGTGCCAGCAGTGAAACCGGGGAGCTGTTTTTT,TRBJ2-2,.,TRBV9,.
CASSQDGTQSSYNEQFF,TGCGCCAGCAGCCAAGACGGGACGCAAAGCTCCTACAATGAGCAGTTCTTC,TRBJ2-1,.,TRBV4-3,.
CASSLVGRGTTGELFF,TGTGCCAGCAGCTTAGTGGGTCGGGGAACCACCGGGGAGCTGTTTTTT,TRBJ2-2,.,TRBV7-9,.
CASSRTGGKAEAFF,TGTGCCAGCAGCCGGACAGGGGGTAAGGCTGAAGCTTTCTTT,TRBJ1-1,TRBD1,TRBV5-4,.
CASRKWGADNSPLHF,TGCGCCAGCCGCAAGTGGGGGGCGGATAATTCACCCCTCCACTTT,TRBJ1-6,.,TRBV4-1,.
CASSSAPPSSYNEQFF,TGTGCCAGCAGCTCTGCCCCGCCTTCCTCCTACAATGAGCAGTTCTTC,TRBJ2-1,.,TRBV7-2,.
CAWSVVDHFYSGYTF,TGTGCCTGGAGTGTTGTGGATCATTTTTATAGTGGCTACACCTTC,TRBJ1-2,.,TRBV30,.
CASSLSPAAAYNEQFF,TGTGCCAGCAGCTTAAGCCCAGCGGCCGCCTACAATGAGCAGTTCTTC,TRBJ2-1,.,TRBV7-3,.
CSVDRAGGSYGYTF,TGCAGCGTAGACAGGGCTGGTGGGAGCTATGGCTACACCTTC,TRBJ1-2,TRBD1,TRBV29-1,.
CASSHLGYTF,TGCGCCAGCAGCCATTTAGGCTACACCTTC,TRBJ1-2,.,TRBV5-1,.
CASTAGTSYEQYF,TGTGCCAGCACCGCCGGAACTTCCTACGAGCAGTACTTC,TRBJ2-7,.,TRBV6-5,.
CAWTGGVGETQYF,TGTGCCTGGACAGGGGGGGTGGGAGAGACCCAGTACTTC,TRBJ2-5,TRBD1,TRBV2,once
CASRSGGRFSYNEQFF,TGTGCCAGCAGGTCGGGCGGGAGATTCTCCTACAATGAGCAGTTCTTC,TRBJ2-1,TRBD2,TRBV9,.
CASSYYRGSQLTIYF,TGTGCCAGCAGTTATTATCGGGGGTCCCAACTCACCATATATTTT,TRBJ1-3,.,TRBV6-6,.
CASSLARFYSNQPQHF,TGTGCCAGCAGCTTAGCACGGTTCTATAGCAATCAGCCCCAGCATTTT,TRBJ1-5,.,TRBV7-8,once
CASSMGSPLHF,TGTGCCAGTAGTATGGGTTCACCCCTCCACTTT,TRBJ1-6,.,TRBV19,few
CASSQSWDEQYF,TGTGCCAGCAGCCAATCTTGGGACGAGCAGTACTTC,TRBJ2-7,.,TRBV16,.
CASSQGGSGQGIRGTEAFF,TGCGCCAGCAGCCAAGGGGGGTCCGGACAGGGGATCAGGGGCACTGAAGCTTTCTTT,TRBJ1-1,TRBD1,TRBV4-1,.
CASQRDRGTDTQYF,TGTGCCAGCCAGAGGGACAGGGGCACAGATACGCAGTATTTT,TRBJ2-3,TRBD1,TRBV6-1,once
CASSRPTGENTEAFF,TGTGCCAGCTCACGCCCGACAGGGGAGAACACTGAAGCTTTCTTT,TRBJ1-1,TRBD1,TRBV18,once
CASSHRGTANYGYTF,TGCGCCAGCAGCCATCGTGGGACAGCTAACTATGGCTACACCTTC,TRBJ1-2,TRBD1,TRBV4-1,.
CASSSGTALLMNTEAFF,TGTGCCAGCAGCTCCGGGACAGCGCTTTTAATGAACACTGAAGCTTTCTTT,TRBJ1-1,TRBD1,TRBV5-8,once
CASKRPGLAVETGTQYF,TGTGCCAGCAAACGACCGGGACTAGCGGTCGAAACGGGGACCCAGTACTTC,TRBJ2-5,TRBD2,TRBV2,.
CASSTLGGAWDTQYF,TGTGCCAGCAGCACCCTAGGGGGGGCATGGGATACGCAGTATTTT,TRBJ2-3,.,TRBV7-2,.
CASSQQASTDTQYF,TGTGCCAGCAGCCAGCAGGCGAGCACAGATACGCAGTATTTT,TRBJ2-3,.,TRBV11-3,.
CASRARWGPRANEKLFF,TGTGCCAGTAGGGCCCGCTGGGGCCCCCGGGCTAATGAAAAACTGTTTTTT,TRBJ1-4,.,TRBV19,.
CASSSPGQAFYGYTF,TGTGCCAGCAGTTCGCCGGGACAGGCTTTCTATGGCTACACCTTC,TRBJ1-2,TRBD1,TRBV27,.
CASSLPGTVYEQYF,TGTGCCAGCAGCTTACCGGGGACAGTCTACGAGCAGTACTTC,TRBJ2-7,TRBD1,TRBV7-2,.
CASSEALYRGYQPQHF,TGTGCCAGCAGTGAAGCTCTCTACAGGGGGTATCAGCCCCAGCATTTT,TRBJ1-5,TRBD1,TRBV6-1,.
CASSIGAWETNTEAFF,TGTGCCAGTAGTATAGGAGCGTGGGAGACGAACACTGAAGCTTTCTTT,TRBJ1-1,.,TRBV19,.
CASSHLGRSLSSGANVLTF,TGTGCCAGCAGCCATCTCGGACGGTCCCTGAGCTCTGGGGCCAACGTCCTGACTTTC,TRBJ2-6,.,TRBV14,.
CSARAQHEQYF,TGCAGTGCTAGAGCCCAACACGAGCAGTACTTC,TRBJ2-7,.,TRBV20-1,.
CASSISLNEQFF,TGTGCCAGTAGTATCAGCCTCAATGAGCAGTTCTTC,TRBJ2-1,.,TRBV19,.
CASRGTGPNTEAFF,TGTGCCAGCAGGGGGACAGGGCCGAACACTGAAGCTTTCTTT,TRBJ1-1,TRBD1,TRBV2,.